The 27 T cell receptor beta chains reported below all come from one sample, sequenced in a study of blood T cells in healthy people across ages. PCR was performed a second time for about 7 to 12 cycles using a sample-barcoded 5' primer and a J-beta primer mix. TCRdb reprocessed the 5' RACE reads via MiXCR and lists one record per CDR3 protein. This table has about 1.5 million distinct CDR3 sequences, 42% appearing once. Source material: blood. Receptors were obtained from a woman under 30 in good health.

This clonotype has a handful of counts. J is TRBJ2-7 and V is TRBV10-3, with TRBD2 matching 7 bases. This CDR3 has 14 residues. The V gene's germline CDR1 is ENHRY and CDR2 SYGVKD. After removal of 4 bases from V and 3 bases from J, the junction contained 6 bases not matched to a gene. The CDR3 spells CAISALAGVYEQYF. CDR3 DNA sequence: TGTGCCATCAGTGCCCTTGCGGGGGTCTACGAGCAGTACTTC.

The chain recombines TRBV20-1 with TRBJ2-3, with 8 positions matching TRBD2. This CDR3 has 14 amino acids. Germline loops: CDR1 DFQATT, CDR2 SNEGSKA (reference sequence). With 5 bases clipped from V and 5 bases from J, the junction kept 9 bases outside the gene matches. The CDR3: CSAYFPGLGDTQYF. In DNA form, the CDR3 reads TGCAGTGCTTACTTCCCGGGACTAGGAGATACGCAGTATTTT.

The V and J genes are TRBV6-2 or TRBV6-3 and TRBJ1-1, with a possible D match to TRBD1 (5 bases). From germline, CDR1 is MNHEY and CDR2 SVGEGT. This CDR3 contains 14 residues. V lost 7 bases and J 5 bases, leaving 17 bases between the germline ends. The CDR3 DNA reads as TGTGCCAGCATCGTCGGAGGGGCGAGTACTGAAGCTTTCTTT. This sequence encodes CASIVGGASTEAFF.

A remark on this clonotype: A single base separates this from a much larger clone, so it may be a read error. The rearrangement links TRBV2 to TRBJ2-1, with D perhaps TRBD2 (5 bases). The V and J ends lost 5 bases and 13 bases respectively, with 18 bases between them. The CDR3 covers 13 residues. Germline V lookup: CDR1 SNHLY, CDR2 FYNNEI. The CDR3 region is CASSSGPLETQFF. In nucleotides, the CDR3 is TGTGCCAGCAGTAGCGGCCCCCTGGAGACCCAGTTCTTC.

The chain links TRBV7-2 to TRBJ2-7; TRBD1 matches 8 bases. Trimming cost V 6 bases and J 4 bases; bases outside gene matches: 20. The V gene's germline CDR1 is SGHTA and CDR2 FQGNSA. This CDR3 has 18 amino acids. Here the CDR3 reads CASSLRTGRMMMGYEQYF. In DNA, the CDR3 is TGTGCCAGCAGTTTAAGGACAGGGAGAATGATGATGGGTTACGAGCAGTACTTC.

The rearrangement uses TRBV29-1 and TRBJ2-5; the match to TRBD1 covers 7 bases. J was trimmed by 2 bases and V by 5 bases; bases with no gene match: 11. Germline V gene sequence: CDR1 SQVTM, CDR2 ANQGSEA. This CDR3 is 15 amino acids long. DNA for the CDR3: TGCAGCGTTAAGTCCAGGGGGAACATTCAAGAGACCCAGTACTTC. This gives the protein CSVKSRGNIQETQYF.

J is TRBJ1-6 and V is TRBV7-2; D gene unclear. V was pared by 8 bases and J by 7 bases, with 12 bases between. The CDR3 spans 13 residues. CDR1 is SGHTA, CDR2 FQGNSA, per germline. The CDR3 reads CASRGVGNSPLHF. CDR3 nucleotide sequence: TGTGCCAGCCGCGGGGTGGGAAATTCACCCCTCCACTTT. Based on the CDR3 plus reference TRBV7-2 and TRBJ1-6, the full variable domain is GAGVSQSPSNKVTEKGKDVELRCDPISGHTALYWYRQSLGQGLEFLIYFQGNSAPDKSGLPSDRFSAERTGGSVSTLTIQRTQQEDSAVYLCASRGVGNSPLHFGNGTRLTVT.

Many counts were recorded for this clonotype. This chain joins TRBV3-1 and TRBJ2-1; D call uncertain. The V and J ends lost 6 bases and 0 bases respectively, with 9 bases between them. Germline CDR1 reads LGHDT; CDR2 reads YNNKEL (reference sequence). The CDR3 length is 14 residues. The CDR3 DNA is TGTGCCAGCAGTCCAAGGATCTCCTACAATGAGCAGTTCTTC. Amino acids: CASSPRISYNEQFF.

The chain uses TRBV6-2 or TRBV6-3 and TRBJ2-5, with TRBD2 matching 10 bases. Germline CDR1 is MNHEY and CDR2 is SVGEGT. The J segment lost 11 bases and the V segment lost 6 bases, leaving 27 bases of the junction unmatched. The CDR3 runs 19 residues. The CDR3 is CASSRPSGRALKSYNEQYF. CDR3 DNA: TGTGCCAGCAGCCGCCCTAGCGGGAGAGCGTTGAAATCCTACAATGAGCAGTACTTC.

The gene calls are TRBV7-8 and TRBJ2-5, with 11 bases that match TRBD2. The CDR3 is made up of 17 amino acids. The germline gives CDR1 SGHVS, CDR2 FQNEAQ. The ends lost 1 base at V and 5 bases at J; junction bases unmatched: 9. The CDR3 region has the DNA TGTGCCAGCAGCTTAGTTCATAGCGGGAGGGCCGAGGAGACCCAGTACTTC. This encodes CASSLVHSGRAEETQYF.

Worth noting for this clonotype: A junction boundary mismatches the germline segment, possibly from a read error. The V call is TRBV7-9, the J call TRBJ2-7; possibly TRBD1 for D (6 bases). Germline loops: CDR1 SEHNR, CDR2 FQNEAQ (reference sequence). This CDR3 is built from 15 residues. CDR3 nucleotide sequence: TGTGCCGGCAGCTCATCGGACAGCCGATTCTACGAGCAGTACTTC. As protein: CAGSSSDSRFYEQYF. Together with reference TRBV7-9 and TRBJ2-7, the CDR3 gives the full variable domain: DTGVSQNPRHKITKRGQNVTFRCDPISEHNRLYWYRQTLGQGPEFLTYFQNEAQLEKSRLLSDRFSAERPKGSFSTLEIQRTEQGDSAMYLCAGSSSDSRFYEQYFGPGTRLTVT.

This clonotype has a handful of counts. The chain uses TRBV12-3 or TRBV12-4 and TRBJ2-7; TRBD1 might be the D (5 bases). Trimming left V 3 bases short and J 3 bases short, with 9 bases between. The CDR3 consists of 13 residues. CDR3 residues: CASSFRVLYEQYF. As DNA, the CDR3 is TGTGCCAGCAGTTTCAGGGTCCTCTACGAGCAGTACTTC.

This clonotype came up a few times. This rearrangement joins TRBV12-3 or TRBV12-4 to TRBJ2-1; D is perhaps TRBD2 (5 bases). This CDR3 contains 14 residues. The ends were cut back, 5 bases at V and 4 bases at J, with 12 bases in the middle. CDR3 DNA: TGTGCCAGCAGTCCCCTCCGGGGTTACAATGAGCAGTTCTTC. Translation gives CASSPLRGYNEQFF.

This clonotype appeared many times. This chain uses TRBV28 with TRBJ2-5; 14 bases align to TRBD2. Germline V CDR1 and CDR2: MDHEN, SYDVKM. The CDR3 is made up of 18 amino acids. With 6 bases clipped from V and 5 bases from J, the junction kept 14 bases outside the gene matches. CDR3 bases: TGTGCCAGCAGCCCCCAAGGACTAGCGGGAGGTTTGTCGGAGACCCAGTACTTC. The encoded protein is CASSPQGLAGGLSETQYF.

This clonotype has just a few counts. This chain uses TRBV29-1 with TRBJ2-7, with 9 bases fitting TRBD2. This CDR3 spans 13 amino acids. The germline gives CDR1 SQVTM, CDR2 ANQGSEA. J gave up 2 bases and V 7 bases, and 6 bases lay outside the gene matches. DNA for the CDR3: TGCAGCGCTCAGACTAGCGGAGCCTACGAGCAGTACTTC. It codes for CSAQTSGAYEQYF.

This clonotype was picked up a small number of times. This chain's CDR3 is CASRNHREGSTEAFF. For the CDR3, the DNA is TGTGCCAGCCGTAACCACAGGGAAGGTAGCACTGAAGCTTTCTTT. The chain employs TRBV13 and TRBJ1-1; possibly TRBD1 for D (6 bases). Germline assignment: CDR1 PRHDT and CDR2 FYEKMQ (reference sequence). The CDR3 length is 15 residues. The germline V and J ends were trimmed by 8 bases and 4 bases, with 20 bases remaining between them. The variable domain in full, with the rest retrieved from reference TRBV13 and TRBJ1-1, is AAGVIQSPRHLIKEKRETATLKCYPIPRHDTVYWYQQGPGQDPQFLISFYEKMQSDKGSIPDRFSAQQFSDYHSELNMSSLELGDSALYFCASRNHREGSTEAFFGQGTRLTVV.

The chain has TRBV20-1 and TRBJ2-1, with D possibly being TRBD2 (6 bases). The V and J ends lost 2 bases and 2 bases respectively, with 16 bases between them. Germline loops: CDR1 DFQATT, CDR2 SNEGSKA (reference sequence). This CDR3 region has 16 residues. The CDR3 DNA is TGCAGTGCTAGAACACGATCCGGGACTCCCTACAATGAGCAGTTCTTC. It codes for CSARTRSGTPYNEQFF.

CDR3 DNA: TGCAGTGATATAACGGCCTATGGCTACACCTTC. Translating it yields CSDITAYGYTF. The V and J genes are TRBV20-1 and TRBJ1-2, with D unclear. Trimming shortened V by 7 bases and J by 4 bases, and 10 bases separated the two germline ends. This CDR3 contains 11 residues. Germline CDR1 DFQATT, CDR2 SNEGSKA (reference sequence).

This sequence joins TRBV6-5 and TRBJ1-1; possibly TRBD1 for D (6 bases). V dropped 6 bases and J dropped 0 bases, with 17 bases sitting between them. CDR1 is MNHEY and CDR2 is SVGAGI in the germline V gene. CDR3 length equals 16 residues. For the CDR3, the DNA is TGTGCCAGCAGGCCTTGGGGGCTGGGGATGAACACTGAAGCTTTCTTT. This gives the protein CASRPWGLGMNTEAFF.

This chain uses TRBV20-1 with TRBJ1-2; possibly TRBD1 for D (5 bases). This CDR3 is built from 14 residues. The ends were cut back, 1 base at V and 1 base at J, with 10 bases in the middle. Germline V gives CDR1 DFQATT, CDR2 SNEGSKA (reference sequence). CDR3 loop: CSARGDAFNYGYTF. CDR3 nucleotide sequence: TGCAGTGCTAGAGGGGACGCCTTTAACTATGGCTACACCTTC.

Note on this clonotype: A read error may account for a junction end that differs from germline. V gene TRBV7-2 combines with J gene TRBJ2-3; TRBD1 matches at 8 bases. The germline V gene encodes CDR1 SGHTA and CDR2 FQGNSA. CDR3 size: 17 residues. The CDR3 region is CASSSPSTGENPDTKYF. The CDR3 DNA sequence: TGTGCCAGCAGTTCGCCTTCGACAGGGGAAAACCCAGATACGAAGTATTTT.

This clonotype showed up just a few times. The J gene is TRBJ1-2, the V gene TRBV20-1; 8 bases line up with TRBD1. Germline CDR1 DFQATT, CDR2 SNEGSKA (reference sequence). The ends lost 2 bases at V and 5 bases at J; junction bases unmatched: 7. This CDR3 spans 14 amino acids. This CDR3 reads CSARRQGQGYGYTF. The CDR3 DNA sequence: TGCAGTGCTAGAAGACAGGGGCAGGGGTATGGCTACACCTTC.

This chain connects TRBV28 to TRBJ2-5; D gene ambiguous. The assigned J gene may be wrong: the sequence end matches TRBJ2-7 better. The CDR3 is made up of 14 amino acids. Germline V CDR1 and CDR2: MDHEN, SYDVKM. The CDR3 nucleotides read TGTGCCAGCAGCTTCCCGCTGGGCTCCTACGAGCAGTACTTC. Translation: CASSFPLGSYEQYF.

The chain uses TRBV27 and TRBJ2-3; TRBD2 aligns across 11 bases. The CDR3 has 15 residues. Germline CDR1 MNHEY, CDR2 SMNVEV (reference sequence). V was pared by 5 bases and J by 4 bases, with 5 bases of the junction left unmatched. The CDR3, as DNA: TGTGCCAGCAGTCCCGGGACTAGCGGATCAGATACGCAGTATTTT. This translates into CASSPGTSGSDTQYF.

The CDR3 sequence is CASSFRDRDNEKLFF. CDR3 nucleotides: TGCGCCAGCAGCTTCCGGGACAGGGACAATGAAAAACTGTTTTTT. The chain couples TRBV4-1 to TRBJ1-4; 9 nucleotides match TRBD1. Per the germline V gene, CDR1 is MGHRA and CDR2 is YSYEKL. After removal of 5 bases from V and 5 bases from J, the junction contained 6 bases not matched to a gene. The CDR3 length is 15 residues.

This clonotype came up a few times. The chain recombines TRBV29-1 with TRBJ1-5; no clear D gene. This CDR3 spans 13 amino acids. From germline, CDR1 is SQVTM and CDR2 ANQGSEA. Between the trimmed V and J ends, which lost 5 bases and 1 base, there was a span of 9 bases. CDR3 sequence: CSVLDGSNQPQHF. CDR3 DNA: TGCAGCGTTCTTGACGGGAGCAATCAGCCCCAGCATTTT. Based on the CDR3 plus reference TRBV29-1 and TRBJ1-5, the full variable domain is SAVISQKPSRDICQRGTSLTIQCQVDSQVTMMFWYRQQPGQSLTLIATANQGSEATYESGFVIDKFPISRPNLTFSTLTVSNMSPEDSSIYLCSVLDGSNQPQHFGDGTRLSIL.

About this clonotype itself: The junction departs from germline at one end; a sequencing error may be responsible. The chain recombines TRBV18 with TRBJ2-1; D tentatively fits TRBD1 or TRBD2 (6 bases each). Germline assignment: CDR1 KGHSH and CDR2 LQKENI. This CDR3 has 14 residues. CDR3 protein: CASSPPGALDEQFF. For the CDR3, the DNA is TGTGCCAGCTCGCCACCGGGGGCACTCGATGAGCAGTTCTTC. The full variable domain, completed using reference TRBV18 and TRBJ2-1, is NAGVMQNPRHLVRRRGQEARLRCSPMKGHSHVYWYRQLPEEGLKFMVYLQKENIIDESGMPKERFSAEFPKEGPSILRIQQVVRGDSAAYFCASSPPGALDEQFFGPGTRLTVL.